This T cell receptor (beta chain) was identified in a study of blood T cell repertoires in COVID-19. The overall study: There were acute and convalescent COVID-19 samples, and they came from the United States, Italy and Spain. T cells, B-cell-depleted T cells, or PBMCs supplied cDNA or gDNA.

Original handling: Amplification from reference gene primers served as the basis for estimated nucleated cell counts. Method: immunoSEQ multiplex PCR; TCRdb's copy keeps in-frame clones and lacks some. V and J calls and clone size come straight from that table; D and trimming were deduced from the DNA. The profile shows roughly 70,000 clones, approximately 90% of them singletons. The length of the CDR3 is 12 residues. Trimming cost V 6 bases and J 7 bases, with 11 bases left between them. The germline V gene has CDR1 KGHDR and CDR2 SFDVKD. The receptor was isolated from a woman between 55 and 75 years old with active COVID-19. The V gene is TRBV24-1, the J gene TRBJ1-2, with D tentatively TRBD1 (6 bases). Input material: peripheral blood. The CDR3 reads CATSTGRGGYTF. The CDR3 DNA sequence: TGTGCCACCAGTACGGGCAGGGGTGGCTACACCTTC.